This record concerns one T cell receptor (beta chain) sequence. Its matching antigen is unknown. One entry per CDR3 protein results from TCRdb running MiXCR on the RT-PCR reads. The data hold about 610,000 distinct CDR3 sequences, with 14% observed a single time. This entry belongs to a study of response to subunit inactivated influenza vaccine. General study points: The authors put forward the suggestion that each seasonal influenza vaccination may bring in only a limited number of new T cells.

After removal of 8 bases from V and 8 bases from J, the junction contained 10 bases not matched to a gene. This CDR3 contains 14 residues. Germline V gene lookup returns CDR1 MNHEY and CDR2 SVGEGT. Specimen: PBMCs from blood, collected approximately 12 days after vaccination. The receptor was isolated from a man aged 45 to 65 who received an inactivated influenza vaccine. The chain links TRBV6-2 or TRBV6-3 to TRBJ2-1, with 9 positions matching TRBD2. CDR3: CASGGRAWVDEQFF. Written as DNA, the CDR3 is TGTGCCAGCGGCGGGAGGGCCTGGGTGGATGAGCAGTTCTTC.